The 10 T cell receptor beta chains below all came from one sample that was sequenced in a study of graft-versus-host responses after intestinal transplantation. TCRdb's table, derived via immunoSEQ multiplex PCR, lists solely in-frame clones and lacks some. The sample holds 40,000 or so clones, 89% seen once. The sequencing here drew on PBMCs, taken just under 270 days after transplant. These receptors all stem from a human patient who received an intestinal transplant, so some T cells may come from the graft donor.

CDR3 nucleotides: TGCGCCAGCAGTTGGGACTCTCTTAATTCACCCCTCCACTTT. Translating gives CASSWDSLNSPLHF. This chain connects TRBV5-1 to TRBJ1-6, with D perhaps TRBD1 (5 bases). Germline V CDR1 and CDR2: SGHRS, YFSETQ. The CDR3 totals 14 residues. Trimming pared 5 bases from V and 6 bases from J, leaving 12 bases between.

V and J are TRBV5-1 and TRBJ2-3; tentative D call: TRBD1 (6 bases). With 0 bases removed from V and 1 base from J, the gap between germline ends came to 6 bases. CDR3 size: 14 residues. Germline V gives CDR1 SGHRS, CDR2 YFSETQ. The CDR3 DNA reads as TGCGCCAGCAGCTTGGGGACAGGCACAGATACGCAGTATTTT. Protein: CASSLGTGTDTQYF.

This rearrangement joins TRBV30 to TRBJ1-3, with a weak D call TRBD1 (5 bases). CDR3 length: 16 residues. V gave up 0 bases and J gave up 4 bases, with 16 bases separating them. CDR1 is GTSNPN, CDR2 SVGIG, per germline (reference sequence). The CDR3 protein is CAWSVRRGAGGNTIYF. The CDR3 DNA follows: TGTGCCTGGAGTGTACGGAGAGGGGCCGGGGGAAACACCATATATTTT. Variable domain in full (rest from reference TRBV30 and TRBJ1-3): SQTIHQWPATLVQPVGSPLSLECTVEGTSNPNLYWYRQAAGRGLQLLFYSVGIGQISSEVPQNLSASRPQDRQFILSSKKLLLSDSGFYLCAWSVRRGAGGNTIYFGEGSWLTVV.

The chain combines TRBV4-1 with TRBJ1-4, with no clear D. Germline lookup yields CDR1 MGHRA and CDR2 YSYEKL. The CDR3 totals 16 residues. V dropped 0 bases and J dropped 4 bases, with 12 bases sitting between them. CDR3 amino acids: CASSQDSISFNEKLFF. Written as DNA, the CDR3 is TGCGCCAGCAGCCAAGATTCCATCAGCTTTAATGAAAAACTGTTTTTT.

The rearrangement uses TRBV10-3 and TRBJ2-4; D gene uncertain. Germline V lookup: CDR1 ENHRY, CDR2 SYGVKD. V was shortened by 0 bases and J by 0 bases, with 18 bases between the two germline ends. CDR3 size: 19 residues. This CDR3 reads CAISESIGAAQPAKNIQYF. DNA for the CDR3: TGTGCCATCAGTGAGTCAATTGGTGCCGCTCAACCAGCCAAAAACATTCAGTACTTC.

CDR3 nucleotides: TGCAGCGTTGCGAAGGGATACGCTACAACTAATGAAAAACTGTTTTTT. Translating it yields CSVAKGYATTNEKLFF. The chain uses TRBV29-1 and TRBJ1-4; D unresolved. The CDR3 length is 16 residues. The germline V gene encodes CDR1 SQVTM and CDR2 ANQGSEA. Trimming removed 4 bases at V and 0 bases at J, with 15 bases between.

This sequence joins TRBV16 and TRBJ2-3; unclear D gene. Looked up from germline, CDR1 is KGHSY and CDR2 is FQNENV. Trimming left V 1 base short and J 2 bases short, with 13 bases between. The CDR3 runs 16 residues. The CDR3 loop is CASSQWGGMPTDTQYF. For the CDR3, the DNA is TGTGCCAGCAGCCAATGGGGTGGGATGCCCACAGATACGCAGTATTTT.

This chain uses TRBV6-1 with TRBJ1-5; D uncertain. Per germline, CDR1 MNHNS and CDR2 SASEGT. Trimming stripped 2 bases from V and 5 bases from J, with 4 bases between. CDR3 length equals 12 residues. In nucleotides, the CDR3 is TGTGCCAGCAGTGAAAGGGATCAGCCCCAGCATTTT. Protein: CASSERDQPQHF.

The chain joins TRBV6-6 to TRBJ2-7, with D maybe TRBD2 (7 bases). The CDR3 contains 16 residues. The V gene lost 5 bases and the J gene lost 5 bases, with 22 bases spanning the gap. Germline loops: CDR1 MNHNY, CDR2 SVGAGI (reference sequence). The CDR3 sequence: CASSPLRGGLVDEQYF. The CDR3 DNA sequence: TGTGCCAGCAGTCCCCTGAGGGGGGGGTTAGTCGACGAGCAGTACTTC.

This chain uses TRBV7-9 with TRBJ1-1; the match to TRBD1 covers 9 bases. Trimming removed 1 base from V and 6 bases from J; junction bases left unmatched: 9. CDR1 SEHNR and CDR2 FQNEAQ come from the germline V gene (reference sequence). There are 16 residues in the CDR3. In nucleotides, the CDR3 is TGTGCCAGCAGCTTAGGCCCCCGGGACAGGGACCCTGAAGCTTTCTTT. This gives the protein CASSLGPRDRDPEAFF.